This T cell receptor beta chain was documented in a study of blood T cell repertoires in COVID-19. The junction had 8 bases not matched to a gene; V was cut back by 0 bases and J by 3 bases. CDR1 is LGHDT and CDR2 is YNNKEL in the germline V gene (reference sequence). CDR3 length: 18 amino acids. Per the study methods: Nucleated cell number was recorded as an estimate derived from reference gene primer amplification. Sequencing used immunoSEQ multiplex PCR; TCRdb keeps in-frame clones, though not all of them. V and J calls plus clone size are reproduced from that table; the DNA served to infer D and trimming. The table has over 250,000 clones, about 87% seen once. This clone was picked up a small number of times.

This rearrangement joins TRBV3-1 (or the pseudogene TRBV3-2) to TRBJ2-3, with 11 bases fitting TRBD2. The sequence came from a woman aged 45-59 years who had recovered from COVID-19. Sequencing was carried out using PBMCs or T cells enriched from blood (not recorded which). This chain's CDR3 is CASSQEGLAGGGTDTQYF. The CDR3, as DNA: TGTGCCAGCAGCCAAGAAGGGCTAGCGGGAGGCGGAACAGATACGCAGTATTTT.